The 14 T cell receptor beta chains reported below all come from one sample, sequenced in a study of neoadjuvant anti-PD-1 for oral cavity cancer. Libraries were prepared by immunoSEQ multiplex PCR; TCRdb keeps only in-frame clonotypes and omits some of them. Among more than 50,000 clones listed, 79% were seen once. Sequencing was performed on PBMCs, taken before nivolumab (anti-PD-1) treatment. Receptors were obtained from a person aged 35 to 85 with oral cavity squamous cell carcinoma.

The rearrangement joins TRBV29-1 to TRBJ1-2; D perhaps matches TRBD1 (5 bases). Germline V gene sequence: CDR1 SQVTM, CDR2 ANQGSEA. V was shortened by 6 bases and J by 6 bases, with 8 bases between the two germline ends. CDR3 length: 10 amino acids. In nucleotides, the CDR3 is TGCAGCGTCAGCAGGGATGGCTACACCTTC. Translation: CSVSRDGYTF.

This chain uses TRBV7-8 with TRBJ1-1, with unresolved D. The germline CDR1 and CDR2 sequences are SGHVS and FQNEAQ. The CDR3 extends over 13 amino acids. V lost 7 bases and J lost 0, with 9 bases in between. CDR3 residues: CASIRLMNTEAFF. For the CDR3, the DNA is TGTGCCAGCATCCGACTTATGAACACTGAAGCTTTCTTT.

The chain employs TRBV15 and TRBJ2-1; TRBD2 matches 8 bases. The CDR3 has 15 amino acids. Germline CDR1 LNHNV, CDR2 YYDKDF (reference sequence). V gave up 2 bases and J gave up 4 bases; unmatched junction bases: 4. This CDR3 reads CATSRSLAGYNEQFF. Written as DNA, the CDR3 is TGTGCCACCAGCAGAAGTCTAGCGGGTTACAATGAGCAGTTCTTC.

This chain uses TRBV7-6 with TRBJ2-7; maybe TRBD1 (5 bases). Trimming left V 5 bases short and J 4 bases short, with 12 bases between. The CDR3 is 13 residues long. CDR1 SGHVS and CDR2 FNYEAQ come from the germline V gene. CDR3 DNA sequence: TGTGCCAGCAGCCACCTCCAGGGTTACGAGCAGTACTTC. This encodes CASSHLQGYEQYF.

Note on this clone: This sample includes further DNA sequences coding for the same CDR3. The chain joins TRBV11-2 to TRBJ1-1, with D uncertain. With 0 bases removed from V and 1 base from J, the gap between germline ends came to 6 bases. This CDR3 has 14 residues. Germline assignment: CDR1 SGHAT and CDR2 FQNNGV. CDR3 DNA: TGTGCCAGCAGCTTAGAATCAGGGAACACTGAAGCTTTCTTT. Translated, it gives CASSLESGNTEAFF.

V and J are TRBV20-1 and TRBJ2-3; D not resolved. CDR1 is DFQATT, CDR2 SNEGSKA, per germline (reference sequence). CDR3 length: 11 residues. Trimming took off 5 bases at V and 2 bases at J, with 5 bases between the two ends. CDR3 region: CSAPPTDTQYF. CDR3 DNA: TGCAGTGCTCCCCCCACAGATACGCAGTATTTT.

The chain carries TRBV4-1 and TRBJ2-3; D might be TRBD1 (6 bases). V was clipped by 9 bases and J by 4 bases, with 17 bases between them. The CDR3 has 14 residues. Germline values: CDR1 MGHRA, CDR2 YSYEKL. CDR3 protein: CASTQGQESDTQYF. CDR3 DNA: TGCGCCAGTACCCAGGGGCAGGAATCAGATACGCAGTATTTT.

The chain combines TRBV28 with TRBJ1-2, with D tentatively TRBD1 (5 bases). Germline CDR1 is MDHEN and CDR2 is SYDVKM. Trimming stripped 4 bases from V and 4 bases from J, with 7 bases between. The CDR3 extends over 12 amino acids. The CDR3: CASSSDSYGYTF. In DNA form, the CDR3 reads TGTGCCAGCAGTTCCGACAGCTATGGCTACACCTTC.

This chain uses TRBV9 with TRBJ1-2; perhaps TRBD1 as D (6 bases). The CDR3 is 14 amino acids. Germline CDR1 reads SGDLS; CDR2 reads YYNGEE. Deletions cut 3 bases from V and 1 base from J, with 10 bases between. This CDR3 is CASSDRAFNYGYTF. The CDR3 region has the DNA TGTGCCAGCAGCGACAGGGCGTTTAACTATGGCTACACCTTC.

This rearrangement joins TRBV19 to TRBJ1-2; TRBD1 might be the D (6 bases). The V gene's germline CDR1 is LNHDA and CDR2 SQIVND (reference sequence). The CDR3 is made up of 15 amino acids. V lost 9 bases and J 1 base, leaving 18 bases between the germline ends. The CDR3 DNA follows: TGTGCCAGCACCACTCCCCGAGGGGGTAACTATGGCTACACCTTC. Its protein is CASTTPRGGNYGYTF. Looking up the rest from reference TRBV19 and TRBJ1-2 gives the full variable domain: DGGITQSPKYLFRKEGQNVTLSCEQNLNHDAMYWYRQDPGQGLRLIYYSQIVNDFQKGDIAEGYSVSREKKESFPLTVTSAQKNPTAFYLCASTTPRGGNYGYTFGSGTRLTVV.

The chain uses TRBV5-8 and TRBJ1-2; D ambiguous. The CDR3 loop spans 9 amino acids. CDR1 is SGHTS and CDR2 is YDEGEE in the germline V gene. V shed 10 bases and J shed 4 bases, with 5 bases lying between them. CDR3 bases: TGTGCCTCATCCTATGGCTACACCTTC. Amino acids: CASSYGYTF.

This clone occurred a few times. The chain couples TRBV7-9 to TRBJ1-2; TRBD1 is a possible D gene (5 bases). The CDR3 is 13 residues long. CDR1 SEHNR and CDR2 FQNEAQ come from the germline V gene (reference sequence). V was trimmed by 8 bases and J by 3 bases, leaving 13 bases between them. CDR3 protein: CASSSGGDYGYTF. DNA for the CDR3: TGTGCCAGCTCCTCTGGGGGGGACTATGGCTACACCTTC. The variable domain in full, with the rest retrieved from reference TRBV7-9 and TRBJ1-2, is DTGVSQNPRHKITKRGQNVTFRCDPISEHNRLYWYRQTLGQGPEFLTYFQNEAQLEKSRLLSDRFSAERPKGSFSTLEIQRTEQGDSAMYLCASSSGGDYGYTFGSGTRLTVV.

The CDR3 spells CSVDQGTNYGYTF. The CDR3 region has the DNA TGCAGCGTTGACCAGGGTACTAACTATGGCTACACCTTC. The chain combines TRBV29-1 with TRBJ1-2; D is perhaps TRBD1 (5 bases). The CDR3 loop spans 13 amino acids. Trimming removed 3 bases from V and 0 bases from J, with 8 bases in between. Looked up from germline, CDR1 is SQVTM and CDR2 is ANQGSEA.

The chain employs TRBV6-1 and TRBJ2-6, with 7 bases identical to TRBD1. V gave up 3 bases and J gave up 0 bases; unmatched junction bases: 8. This CDR3 region has 18 residues. CDR1 is MNHNS, CDR2 SASEGT, per germline. CDR3 residues: CASSEDRLASSGANVLTF. The CDR3 DNA sequence: TGTGCCAGCAGTGAGGACAGGCTTGCGTCCTCTGGGGCCAACGTCCTGACTTTC.